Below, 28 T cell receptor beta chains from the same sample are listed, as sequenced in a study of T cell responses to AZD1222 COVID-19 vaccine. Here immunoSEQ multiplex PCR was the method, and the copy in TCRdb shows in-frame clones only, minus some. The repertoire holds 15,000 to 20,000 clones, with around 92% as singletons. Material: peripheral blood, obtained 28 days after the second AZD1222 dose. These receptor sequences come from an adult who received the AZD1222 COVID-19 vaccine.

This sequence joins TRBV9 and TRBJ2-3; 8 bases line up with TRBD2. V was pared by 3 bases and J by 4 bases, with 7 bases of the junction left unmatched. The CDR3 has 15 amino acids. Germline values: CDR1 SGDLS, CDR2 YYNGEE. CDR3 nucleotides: TGTGCCAGCAGCGAACGGGGGGGCGACGCAGATACGCAGTATTTT. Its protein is CASSERGGDADTQYF.

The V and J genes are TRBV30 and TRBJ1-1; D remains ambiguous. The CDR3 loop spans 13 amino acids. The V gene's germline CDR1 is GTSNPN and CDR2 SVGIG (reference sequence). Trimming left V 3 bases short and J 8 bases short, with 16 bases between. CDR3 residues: CAWSRGFQVEAFF. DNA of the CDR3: TGTGCCTGGAGCCGAGGGTTTCAAGTGGAAGCTTTCTTT.

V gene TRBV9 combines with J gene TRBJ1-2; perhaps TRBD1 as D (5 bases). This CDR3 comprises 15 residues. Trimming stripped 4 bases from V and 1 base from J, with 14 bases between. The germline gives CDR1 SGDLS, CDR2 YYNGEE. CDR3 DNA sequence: TGTGCCAGCAGCCCTCAGGGTGGCAATAACTATGGCTACACCTTC. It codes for CASSPQGGNNYGYTF.

The chain's CDR3 is CASMRTGGQETQYF. DNA of the CDR3: TGTGCCAGCATGAGGACAGGGGGCCAAGAGACCCAGTACTTC. This chain uses TRBV6-4 with TRBJ2-5; 10 positions agree with TRBD1. Germline V gene data show CDR1 as MRHNA and CDR2 as SNTAGT. The trim removed 7 bases at V and 1 base at J, leaving 3 bases unmatched. The CDR3 is made up of 14 amino acids.

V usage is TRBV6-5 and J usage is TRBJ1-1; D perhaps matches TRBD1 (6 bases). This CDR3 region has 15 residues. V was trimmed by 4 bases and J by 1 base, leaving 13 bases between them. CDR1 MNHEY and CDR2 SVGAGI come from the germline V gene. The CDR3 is CASSSRRGTNTEAFF. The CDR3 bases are TGTGCCAGCAGTTCAAGGAGGGGGACGAACACTGAAGCTTTCTTT.

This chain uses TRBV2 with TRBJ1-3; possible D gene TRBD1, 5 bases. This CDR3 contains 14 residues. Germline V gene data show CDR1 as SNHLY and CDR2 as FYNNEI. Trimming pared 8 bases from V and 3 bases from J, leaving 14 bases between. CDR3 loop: CASAGAVVGNTIYF. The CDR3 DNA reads TGTGCCAGCGCCGGGGCAGTAGTTGGAAACACCATATATTTT.

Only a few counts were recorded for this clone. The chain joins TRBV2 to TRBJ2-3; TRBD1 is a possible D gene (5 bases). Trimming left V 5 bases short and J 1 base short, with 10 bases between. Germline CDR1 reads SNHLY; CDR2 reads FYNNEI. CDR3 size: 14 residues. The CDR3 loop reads CASSFLGGTDTQYF. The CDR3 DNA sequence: TGTGCCAGCAGTTTCCTAGGGGGCACAGATACGCAGTATTTT.

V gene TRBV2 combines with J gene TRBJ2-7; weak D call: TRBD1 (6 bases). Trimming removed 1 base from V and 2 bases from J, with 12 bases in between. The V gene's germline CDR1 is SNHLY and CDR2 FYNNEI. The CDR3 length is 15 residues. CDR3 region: CASSEGLGTPYEQYV. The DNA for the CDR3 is TGTGCCAGCAGTGAAGGTCTGGGGACACCCTACGAGCAGTACGTC.

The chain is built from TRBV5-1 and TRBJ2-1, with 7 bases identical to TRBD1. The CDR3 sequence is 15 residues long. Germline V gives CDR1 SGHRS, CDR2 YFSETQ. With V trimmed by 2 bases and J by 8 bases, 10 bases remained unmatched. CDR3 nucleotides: TGCGCCAGCAGCTTAGGGTCGAGACAGGGTGATGAGCAGTTCTTC. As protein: CASSLGSRQGDEQFF.

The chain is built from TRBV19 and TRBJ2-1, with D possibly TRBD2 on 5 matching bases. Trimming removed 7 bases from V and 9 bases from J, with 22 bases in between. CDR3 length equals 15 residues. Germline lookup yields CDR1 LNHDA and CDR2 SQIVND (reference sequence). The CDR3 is CASNEGAGRLSEQFF. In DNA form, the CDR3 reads TGTGCCAGTAACGAGGGTGCTGGAAGACTTAGTGAGCAGTTCTTC.

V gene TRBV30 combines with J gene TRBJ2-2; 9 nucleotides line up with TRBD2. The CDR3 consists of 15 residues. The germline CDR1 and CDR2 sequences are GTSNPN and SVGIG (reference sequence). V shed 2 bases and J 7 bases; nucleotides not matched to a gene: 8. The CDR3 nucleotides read TGTGCCTGGAGTAAGACGGCTAGCGGGATCGGGGAGCTGTTTTTT. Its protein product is CAWSKTASGIGELFF.

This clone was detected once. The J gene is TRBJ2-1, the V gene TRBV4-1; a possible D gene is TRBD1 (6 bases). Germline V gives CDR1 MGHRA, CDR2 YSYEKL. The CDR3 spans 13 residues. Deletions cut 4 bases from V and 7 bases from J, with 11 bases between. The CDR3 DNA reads TGCGCCAGCAGCCTAGGTCAGGGGAATGAGCAGTTCTTC. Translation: CASSLGQGNEQFF.

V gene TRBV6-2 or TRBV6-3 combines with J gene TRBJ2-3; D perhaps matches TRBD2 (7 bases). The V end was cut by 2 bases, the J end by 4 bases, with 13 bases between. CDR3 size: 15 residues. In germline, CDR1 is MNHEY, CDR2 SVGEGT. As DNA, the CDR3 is TGTGCCAGCAGTTACGGGGGGGGGCGGTCAGATACGCAGTATTTT. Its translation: CASSYGGGRSDTQYF.

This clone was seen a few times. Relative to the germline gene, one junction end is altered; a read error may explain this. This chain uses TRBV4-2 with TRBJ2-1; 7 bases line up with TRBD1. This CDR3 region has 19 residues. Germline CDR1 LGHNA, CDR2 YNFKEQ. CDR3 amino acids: CASSQDPSGIRGYYNEQFF. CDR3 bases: TGTGCCAGCAGTCAAGACCCCTCGGGCATCAGGGGGTACTACAATGAGCAGTTCTTC.

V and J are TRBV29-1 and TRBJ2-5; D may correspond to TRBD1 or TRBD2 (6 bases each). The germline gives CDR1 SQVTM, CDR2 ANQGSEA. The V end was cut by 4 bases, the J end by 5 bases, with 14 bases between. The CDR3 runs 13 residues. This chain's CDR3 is CSVGPGGGETQYF. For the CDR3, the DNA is TGCAGCGTTGGCCCCGGGGGCGGGGAGACCCAGTACTTC.

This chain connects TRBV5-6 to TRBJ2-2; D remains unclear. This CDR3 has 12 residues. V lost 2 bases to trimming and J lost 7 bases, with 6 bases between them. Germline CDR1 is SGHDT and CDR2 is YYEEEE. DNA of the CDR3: TGTGCCAGCAGCTTTTCTCGCGGGGAGCTGTTTTTT. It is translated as CASSFSRGELFF.

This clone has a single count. The CDR3 DNA sequence: TGTGCCAGCAGCCCCGTCACAGTGAACACTGAAGCTTTCTTT. This sequence encodes CASSPVTVNTEAFF. The chain employs TRBV6-5 and TRBJ1-1; no clear D. The CDR3 has 14 residues. V gave up 6 bases and J gave up 0 bases, with 11 bases separating them. Germline-derived CDR1 and CDR2 are MNHEY and SVGAGI.

The CDR3 spells CASSPGTSIAGELFF. The DNA for the CDR3 is TGTGCCAGCAGCCCCGGGACTAGTATTGCCGGGGAGCTGTTTTTT. V is TRBV7-3 and J is TRBJ2-2; 8 bases line up with TRBD2. The ends lost 5 bases at V and 6 bases at J; junction bases unmatched: 8. The CDR3 length is 15 residues. The germline gives CDR1 SGHTA, CDR2 FQGTGA.

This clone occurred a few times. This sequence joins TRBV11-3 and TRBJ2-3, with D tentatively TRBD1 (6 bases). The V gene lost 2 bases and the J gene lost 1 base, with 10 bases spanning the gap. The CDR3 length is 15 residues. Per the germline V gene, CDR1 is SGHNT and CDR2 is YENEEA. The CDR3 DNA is TGTGCCAGCAGCTTAACAGGGACCGGCACAGATACGCAGTATTTT. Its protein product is CASSLTGTGTDTQYF.

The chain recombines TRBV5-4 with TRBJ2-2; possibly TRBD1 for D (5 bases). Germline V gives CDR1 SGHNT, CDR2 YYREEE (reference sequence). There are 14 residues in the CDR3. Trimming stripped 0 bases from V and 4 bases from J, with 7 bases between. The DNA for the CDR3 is TGTGCCAGCAGCTTGGCCAGGGCCACCGGGGAGCTGTTTTTT. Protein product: CASSLARATGELFF.

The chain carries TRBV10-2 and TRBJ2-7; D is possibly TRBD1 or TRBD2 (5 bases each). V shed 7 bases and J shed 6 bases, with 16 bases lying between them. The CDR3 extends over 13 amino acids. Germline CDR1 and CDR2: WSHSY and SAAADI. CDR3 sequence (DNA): TGCGCCAGCACCCGCGTTGGGGGTCTCGAGCAGTACTTC. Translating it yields CASTRVGGLEQYF.

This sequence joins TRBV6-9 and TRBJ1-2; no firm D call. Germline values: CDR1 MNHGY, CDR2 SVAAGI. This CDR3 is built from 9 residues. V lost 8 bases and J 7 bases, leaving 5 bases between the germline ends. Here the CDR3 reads CASWGGYTF. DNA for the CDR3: TGTGCCAGCTGGGGTGGCTACACCTTC.

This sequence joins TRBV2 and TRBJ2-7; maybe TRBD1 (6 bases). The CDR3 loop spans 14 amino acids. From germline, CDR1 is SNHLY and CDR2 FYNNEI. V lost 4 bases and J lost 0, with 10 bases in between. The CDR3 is CASSAWTASYEQYF. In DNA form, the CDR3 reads TGTGCCAGCAGTGCTTGGACAGCCTCCTACGAGCAGTACTTC.

CDR3: CASSWNNQGTEAFF. CDR3 DNA sequence: TGTGCCAGCAGCTGGAACAACCAGGGGACTGAAGCTTTCTTT. The rearrangement uses TRBV7-8 and TRBJ1-1; possibly TRBD1 for D (6 bases). CDR3 length: 14 amino acids. Germline values: CDR1 SGHVS, CDR2 FQNEAQ. Trimming cost V 4 bases and J 5 bases, with 14 bases left between them.

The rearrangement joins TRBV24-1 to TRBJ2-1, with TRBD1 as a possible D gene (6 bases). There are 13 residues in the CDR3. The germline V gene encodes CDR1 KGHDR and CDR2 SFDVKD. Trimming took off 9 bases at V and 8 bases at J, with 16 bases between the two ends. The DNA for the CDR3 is TGTGCCACCCGCGTGGGGGCGAGCGATGAGCAGTTCTTC. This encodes CATRVGASDEQFF.

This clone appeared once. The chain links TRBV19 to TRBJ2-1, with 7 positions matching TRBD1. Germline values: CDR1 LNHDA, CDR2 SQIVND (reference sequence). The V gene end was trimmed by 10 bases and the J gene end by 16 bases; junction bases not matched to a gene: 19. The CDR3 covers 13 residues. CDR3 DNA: TGTGCCACCTCTTACCGGGACAGCCATCGGACTTTCTTC. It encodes CATSYRDSHRTFF.

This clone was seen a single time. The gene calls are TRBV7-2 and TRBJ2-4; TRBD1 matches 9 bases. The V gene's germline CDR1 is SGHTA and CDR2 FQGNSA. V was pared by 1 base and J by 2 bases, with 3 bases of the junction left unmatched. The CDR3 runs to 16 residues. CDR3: CASSLGGTGPKNIQYF. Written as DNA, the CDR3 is TGTGCCAGCAGCTTAGGGGGGACAGGGCCCAAAAACATTCAGTACTTC.

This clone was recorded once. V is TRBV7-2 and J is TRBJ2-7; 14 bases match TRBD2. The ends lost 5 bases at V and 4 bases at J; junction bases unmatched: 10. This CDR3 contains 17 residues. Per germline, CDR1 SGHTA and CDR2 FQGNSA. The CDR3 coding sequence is TGTGCCAGCAGCCACACGACTAGCGGGGGGGCCGTGTACGAGCAGTACGTC. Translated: CASSHTTSGGAVYEQYV.